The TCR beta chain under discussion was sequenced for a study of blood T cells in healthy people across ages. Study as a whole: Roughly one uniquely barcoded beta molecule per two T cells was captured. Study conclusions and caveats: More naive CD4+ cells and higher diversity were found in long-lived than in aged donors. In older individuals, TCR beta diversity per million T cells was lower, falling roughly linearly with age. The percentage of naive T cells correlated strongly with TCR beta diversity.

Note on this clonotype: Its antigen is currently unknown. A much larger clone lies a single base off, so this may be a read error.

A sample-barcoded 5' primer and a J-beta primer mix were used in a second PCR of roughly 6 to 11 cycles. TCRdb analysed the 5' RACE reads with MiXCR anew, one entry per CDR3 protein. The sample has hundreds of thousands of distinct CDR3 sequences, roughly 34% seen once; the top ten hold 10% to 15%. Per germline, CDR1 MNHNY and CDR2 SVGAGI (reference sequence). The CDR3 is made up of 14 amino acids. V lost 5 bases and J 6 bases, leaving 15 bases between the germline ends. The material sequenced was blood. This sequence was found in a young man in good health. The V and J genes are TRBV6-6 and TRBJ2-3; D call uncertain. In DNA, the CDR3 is TGTGCCAGCAGTGACTTCTTCGCTGAGGATACGCAGTATTTT. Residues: CASSDFFAEDTQYF.